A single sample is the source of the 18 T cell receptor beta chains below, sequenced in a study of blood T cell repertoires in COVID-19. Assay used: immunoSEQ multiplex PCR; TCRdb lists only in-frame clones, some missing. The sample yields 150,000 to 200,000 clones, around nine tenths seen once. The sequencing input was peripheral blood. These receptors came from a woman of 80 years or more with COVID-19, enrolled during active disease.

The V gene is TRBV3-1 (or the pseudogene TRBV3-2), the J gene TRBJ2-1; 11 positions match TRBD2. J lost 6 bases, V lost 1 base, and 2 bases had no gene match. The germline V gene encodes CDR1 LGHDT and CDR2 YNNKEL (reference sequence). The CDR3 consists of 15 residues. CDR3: CASSQAGLAANEQFF. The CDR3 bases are TGTGCCAGCAGCCAAGCGGGACTAGCGGCCAATGAGCAGTTCTTC.

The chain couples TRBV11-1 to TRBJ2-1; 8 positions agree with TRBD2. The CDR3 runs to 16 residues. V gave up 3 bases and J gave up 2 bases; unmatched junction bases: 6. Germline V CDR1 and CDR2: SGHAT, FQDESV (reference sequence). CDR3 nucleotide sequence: TGTGCCAGCAGCTTGAGGCTAGCGGGTACCTACAATGAGCAGTTCTTC. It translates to CASSLRLAGTYNEQFF.

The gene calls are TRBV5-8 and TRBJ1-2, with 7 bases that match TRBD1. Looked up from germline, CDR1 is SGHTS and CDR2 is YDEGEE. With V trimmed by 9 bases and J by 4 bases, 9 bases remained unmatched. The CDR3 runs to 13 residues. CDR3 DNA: TGTGCCACAAGCCCGGACAGGTCCTATGGCTACACCTTC. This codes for CATSPDRSYGYTF.

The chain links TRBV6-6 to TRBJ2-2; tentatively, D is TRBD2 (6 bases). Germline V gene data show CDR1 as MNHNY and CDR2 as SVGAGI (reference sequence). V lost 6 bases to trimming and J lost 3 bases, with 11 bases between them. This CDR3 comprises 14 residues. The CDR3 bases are TGTGCCAGCAGAAAGGAGGGCGACACCGGGGAGCTGTTTTTT. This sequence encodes CASRKEGDTGELFF.

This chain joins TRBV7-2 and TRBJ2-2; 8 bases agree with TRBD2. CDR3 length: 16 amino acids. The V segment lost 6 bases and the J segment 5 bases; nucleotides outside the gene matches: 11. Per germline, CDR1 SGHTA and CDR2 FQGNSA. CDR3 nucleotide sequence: TGTGCCAGCAGTTCCCGGACTAGCTTCCTAACCGGGGAGCTGTTTTTT. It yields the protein CASSSRTSFLTGELFF.

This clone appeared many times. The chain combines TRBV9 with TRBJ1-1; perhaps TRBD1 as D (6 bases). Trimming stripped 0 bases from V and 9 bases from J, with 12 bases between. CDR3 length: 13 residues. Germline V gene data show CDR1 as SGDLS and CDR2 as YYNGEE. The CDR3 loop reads CASSVVPGDKAFF. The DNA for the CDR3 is TGTGCCAGCAGCGTAGTCCCAGGGGACAAAGCTTTCTTT.

In nucleotides, the CDR3 is TGTGCCAGCAGCTTAGAAGCCGGGGTCAGTGAAAAACTGTTTTTT. Its protein product is CASSLEAGVSEKLFF. V usage is TRBV7-2 and J usage is TRBJ1-4; no definite D call. There are 15 residues in the CDR3. Germline CDR1 reads SGHTA; CDR2 reads FQGNSA. Deletions cut 1 base from V and 7 bases from J, with 13 bases between.

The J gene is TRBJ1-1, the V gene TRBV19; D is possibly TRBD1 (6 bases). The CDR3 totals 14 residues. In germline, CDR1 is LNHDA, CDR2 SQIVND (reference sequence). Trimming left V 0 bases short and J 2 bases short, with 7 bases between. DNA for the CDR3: TGTGCCAGTAGTATAGACAGGGGAAACACTGAAGCTTTCTTT. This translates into CASSIDRGNTEAFF.

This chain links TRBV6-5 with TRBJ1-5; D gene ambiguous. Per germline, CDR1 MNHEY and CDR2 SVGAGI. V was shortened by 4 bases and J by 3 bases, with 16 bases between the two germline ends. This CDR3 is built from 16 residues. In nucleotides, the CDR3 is TGTGCCAGCAGTTTCTCGGGCAATAACCCCAATCAGCCCCAGCATTTT. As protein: CASSFSGNNPNQPQHF.

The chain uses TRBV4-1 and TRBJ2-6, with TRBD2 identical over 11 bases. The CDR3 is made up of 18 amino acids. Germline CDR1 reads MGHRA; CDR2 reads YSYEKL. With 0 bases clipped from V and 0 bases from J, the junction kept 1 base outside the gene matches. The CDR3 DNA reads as TGCGCCAGCAGCCAAGAAGGACTAGCGGGCTCTGGGGCCAACGTCCTGACTTTC. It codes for CASSQEGLAGSGANVLTF.

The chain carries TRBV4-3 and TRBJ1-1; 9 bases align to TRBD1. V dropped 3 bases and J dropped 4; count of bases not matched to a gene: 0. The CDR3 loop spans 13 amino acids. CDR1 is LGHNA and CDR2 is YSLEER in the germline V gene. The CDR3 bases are TGCGCCAGCAGCCAGGGACAGGGCACTGAAGCTTTCTTT. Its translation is CASSQGQGTEAFF.

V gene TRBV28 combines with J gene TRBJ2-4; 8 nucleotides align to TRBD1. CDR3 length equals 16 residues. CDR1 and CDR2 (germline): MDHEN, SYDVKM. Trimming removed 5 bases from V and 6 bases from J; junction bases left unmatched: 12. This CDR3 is CASSTLRQGARNIQYF. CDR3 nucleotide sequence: TGTGCCAGCAGTACACTTCGTCAGGGGGCGCGAAACATTCAGTACTTC.

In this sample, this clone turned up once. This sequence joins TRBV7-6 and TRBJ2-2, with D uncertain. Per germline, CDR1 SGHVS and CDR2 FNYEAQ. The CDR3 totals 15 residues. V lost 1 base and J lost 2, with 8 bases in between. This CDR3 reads CASSLGQSNTGELFF. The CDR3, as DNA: TGTGCCAGCAGCTTAGGGCAGTCTAACACCGGGGAGCTGTTTTTT.

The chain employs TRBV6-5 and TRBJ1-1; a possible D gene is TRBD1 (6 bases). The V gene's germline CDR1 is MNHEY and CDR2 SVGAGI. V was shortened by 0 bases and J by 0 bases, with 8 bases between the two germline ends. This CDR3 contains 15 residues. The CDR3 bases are TGTGCCAGCAGTTACTCGGGACACATGAACACTGAAGCTTTCTTT. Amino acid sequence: CASSYSGHMNTEAFF.

As DNA, the CDR3 is TGTGCCAGCAGCGACCCACCCGGAGGGATTTACAATGAGCAGTTCTTC. This sequence encodes CASSDPPGGIYNEQFF. The chain links TRBV9 to TRBJ2-1; possibly TRBD2 for D (6 bases). Trimming took off 3 bases at V and 4 bases at J, with 17 bases between the two ends. Germline CDR1 reads SGDLS; CDR2 reads YYNGEE. There are 16 residues in the CDR3.

The CDR3 region has the DNA TGTGCCAGCAGCTTAGATACCCAGGTACAGGGCTACACCTTC. It translates to CASSLDTQVQGYTF. The chain joins TRBV11-2 to TRBJ1-2; D ambiguous. The length of the CDR3 is 14 residues. Germline V gives CDR1 SGHAT, CDR2 FQNNGV. Deletions cut 0 bases from V and 8 bases from J, with 13 bases between.

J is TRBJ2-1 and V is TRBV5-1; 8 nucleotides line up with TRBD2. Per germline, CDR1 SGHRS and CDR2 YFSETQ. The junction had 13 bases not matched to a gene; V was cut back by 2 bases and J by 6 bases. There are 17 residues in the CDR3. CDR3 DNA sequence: TGCGCCAGCAGCTTTCCCAGCGGGAGAGGTTCAATCAATGAGCAGTTCTTC. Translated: CASSFPSGRGSINEQFF.

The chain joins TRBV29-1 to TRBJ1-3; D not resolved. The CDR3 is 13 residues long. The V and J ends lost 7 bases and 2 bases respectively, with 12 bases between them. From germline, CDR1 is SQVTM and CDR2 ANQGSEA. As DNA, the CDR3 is TGCAGCGCCTCCCCGTCAGCTGGAAACACCATATATTTT. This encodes CSASPSAGNTIYF.